These 2 T cell receptor beta chains came from one sample sequenced in a study of cytomegalovirus exposure and HLA in healthy donors. PCR used 60 Vbeta primers and 13 Jbeta primers. Produced via immunoSEQ multiplex PCR; TCRdb's table is partial and in-frame only. Here the sample spans approximately 180,000 clones, around 83% being singletons. Sequencing input: PBMCs. The receptor set was obtained from a woman aged 18-35 years in good health and CMV-seronegative.

The V call is TRBV18, the J call TRBJ1-4, with TRBD1 as a possible D gene (5 bases). Germline CDR1 reads KGHSH; CDR2 reads LQKENI. The V end lost 3 bases, the J end lost 3 bases, and 14 bases lay between the germline ends. The CDR3 extends over 16 amino acids. The CDR3, as DNA: TGTGCCAGCTCACCCGAGCGGGGGTATTCTAATGAAAAACTGTTTTTT. Protein sequence: CASSPERGYSNEKLFF.

The chain couples TRBV2 to TRBJ1-1; D may be TRBD1 (6 bases). Germline CDR1 and CDR2: SNHLY and FYNNEI. Trimming stripped 8 bases from V and 1 base from J, with 11 bases between. The CDR3 runs 13 residues. CDR3 nucleotides: TGTGCCAGCCTGTACAGGGAGAACACTGAAGCTTTCTTT. Translating gives CASLYRENTEAFF. Full variable domain (missing parts from reference TRBV2 and TRBJ1-1): EPEVTQTPSHQVTQMGQEVILRCVPISNHLYFYWYRQILGQKVEFLVSFYNNEISEKSEIFDDQFSVERPDGSNFTLKIRSTKLEDSAMYFCASLYRENTEAFFGQGTRLTVV.